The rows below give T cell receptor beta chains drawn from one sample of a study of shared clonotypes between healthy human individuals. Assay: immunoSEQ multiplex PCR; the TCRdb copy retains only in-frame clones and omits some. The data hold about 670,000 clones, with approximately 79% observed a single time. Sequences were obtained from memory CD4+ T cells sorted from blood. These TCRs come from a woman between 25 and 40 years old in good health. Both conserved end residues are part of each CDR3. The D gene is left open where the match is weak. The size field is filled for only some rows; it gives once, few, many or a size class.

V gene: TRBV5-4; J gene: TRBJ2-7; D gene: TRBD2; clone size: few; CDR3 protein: CASSLPRLAGSAEQYF; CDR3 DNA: TGTGCCAGCAGCTTGCCCCGACTAGCGGGATCCGCCGAGCAGTACTTC
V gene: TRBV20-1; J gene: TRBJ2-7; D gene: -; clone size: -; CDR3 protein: CSAQRYEQYF; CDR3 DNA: TGCAGTGCCCAACGGTACGAGCAGTACTTC
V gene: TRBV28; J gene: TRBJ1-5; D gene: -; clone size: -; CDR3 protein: CASSFYRQSNQPQHF; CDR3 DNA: TGTGCCAGCAGTTTTTACAGACAAAGCAATCAGCCCCAGCATTTT
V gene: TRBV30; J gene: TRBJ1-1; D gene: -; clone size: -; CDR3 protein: CAWNKVGQGIEAFF; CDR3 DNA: TGTGCCTGGAACAAAGTAGGGCAGGGCATTGAAGCTTTCTTT
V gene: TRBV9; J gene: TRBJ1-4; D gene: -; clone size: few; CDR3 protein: CASSVASTGQLFF; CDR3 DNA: TGTGCCAGCAGCGTAGCTAGTACAGGACAACTGTTTTTT
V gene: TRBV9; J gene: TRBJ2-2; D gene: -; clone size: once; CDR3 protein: CASSVGGRLSGELFF; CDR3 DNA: TGTGCCAGCAGCGTAGGAGGGCGCTTGTCCGGGGAGCTGTTTTTT
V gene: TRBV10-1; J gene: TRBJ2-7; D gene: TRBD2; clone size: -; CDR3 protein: CASSNYPYGRSDEQYF; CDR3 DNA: TGCGCCAGCAGTAACTACCCGTACGGGAGGTCGGACGAGCAGTACTTC
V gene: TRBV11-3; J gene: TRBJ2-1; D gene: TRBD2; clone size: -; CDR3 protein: CASSFTGLAGGEQFF; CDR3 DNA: TGTGCCAGCAGCTTTACTGGACTAGCGGGAGGTGAGCAGTTCTTC
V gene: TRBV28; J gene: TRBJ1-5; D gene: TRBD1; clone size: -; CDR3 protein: CASRATDRGNQPQHF; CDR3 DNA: TGTGCCAGCAGGGCTACCGACAGGGGCAATCAGCCCCAGCATTTT
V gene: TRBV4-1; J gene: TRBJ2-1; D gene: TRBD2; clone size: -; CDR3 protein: CASSQVGTSGRNEQFF; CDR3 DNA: TGCGCCAGCAGCCAAGTAGGGACTAGCGGGAGAAATGAGCAGTTCTTC
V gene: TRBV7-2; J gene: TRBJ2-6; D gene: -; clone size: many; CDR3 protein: CASSSIALGANVLTF; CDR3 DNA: TGTGCCAGCAGCTCCATAGCTCTGGGGGCCAACGTCCTGACTTTC
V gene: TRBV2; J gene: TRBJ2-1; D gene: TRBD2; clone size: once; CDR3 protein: CASRLAGVGEQFF; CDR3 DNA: TGTGCCAGCAGGCTAGCGGGAGTGGGTGAGCAGTTCTTC
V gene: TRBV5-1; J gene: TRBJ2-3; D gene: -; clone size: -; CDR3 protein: CASKRGLGGSTDTQYF; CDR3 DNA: TGCGCCAGCAAGAGGGGTCTTGGCGGAAGCACAGATACGCAGTATTTT
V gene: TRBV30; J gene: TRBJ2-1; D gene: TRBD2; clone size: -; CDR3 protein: CAWTLQKTLAGGPRYEQFF; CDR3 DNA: TGTGCCTGGACATTACAGAAAACTTTAGCGGGAGGGCCGAGGTATGAGCAGTTCTTC